This TCR gamma chain came from a study of Vδ1+ human thymocytes. Thymocytes were sorted as CD3+ TCRVdelta1+ TCRVdelta2- after alphabeta T cell depletion. Germline V lookup: CDR1 EGSTGY, CDR2 YDSYTSSV. V trimming: 4 bases; J trimming: 4 bases; junction bases outside the gene matches: 6. The CDR3 contains 14 residues. The sample holds a few counts of this clone. The antigen is unknown. Sequences come from RNA converted to cDNA by reverse transcription. CDR3 amplicons came from multiplex PCR with pooled V-gene forward and constant-region reverse primers. TCRdb re-analyzed the multiplex PCR reads via CATT. This sample has about 23,000 gamma-chain clones; roughly an eighth occur once, and the top ten carry under 2%. Study results and limitations: Thymic TRG and TRD repertoires appeared highly polyclonal.

This chain joins TRGV4 and TRGJP1. This clonotype was sampled from a child younger than two who had congenital heart surgery. What was sequenced was Vdelta1+ gamma-delta thymocytes from the thymus. The subset was: FACS-sorted CD3+ TCRalphabeta- TCRVdelta1+ TCRVdelta2- thymocytes. CDR3 DNA sequence: TGTGCCACCTGGGACGAGGGCACTGGTTGGTTCAAGATATTT. Residues: CATWDEGTGWFKIF.